The 18 T cell receptor beta chains presented below share a single source sample, sequenced in a study of T-cell reconstitution after alpha-beta-depleted transplantation in children. A library of TCRbeta sequences, prepared with unique molecular identifiers, was generated. From the PCR reads, TCRdb called clonotypes with MiXCR, one entry per CDR3 protein. The repertoire holds about 20,000 distinct CDR3 sequences, with 10% to 15% as singletons. Sample: PBMCs, mostly from graft donor cells, taken 60 days after TCRalphabeta/CD19-depleted stem cell transplant. All receptors come from a female patient aged 2-15 years who had a stem cell transplant for congenital amegakaryocytic thrombocytopenia, so the T cells may come from the graft donor.

In its sample, this clonotype was seen many times. The chain recombines TRBV29-1 with TRBJ2-3; D is perhaps TRBD1 (5 bases). V lost 6 bases to trimming and J lost 6 bases, with 10 bases between them. Germline loops: CDR1 SQVTM, CDR2 ANQGSEA. The CDR3 has 11 residues. The CDR3 region is CSVGAGDTQYF. The CDR3 DNA follows: TGCAGCGTAGGTGCAGGGGATACGCAGTATTTT.

This clonotype was picked up many times. Without the conserved terminal phenylalanine or tryptophan, this CDR3 likely stems from a read error. The gene calls are TRBV20-1 and TRBJ2-7, with TRBD1 matching over 10 bases. This CDR3 has 15 residues. The germline gives CDR1 DFQATT, CDR2 SNEGSKA (reference sequence). V shed 6 bases and J 6 bases; nucleotides not matched to a gene: 14. The CDR3 reads CSAGGQGTSWVEQYC. The CDR3 region has the DNA TGCAGTGCGGGGGGACAGGGGACTTCTTGGGTCGAGCAGTACTGC.

This clonotype was seen at least ten times. The CDR3 DNA reads as TGCGCCAGCAGCGGCGGCAGCACAGATACGCAGTATTTT. This translates into CASSGGSTDTQYF. This sequence joins TRBV5-1 and TRBJ2-3; D uncertain. V dropped 4 bases and J dropped 0 bases, with 6 bases sitting between them. Germline V gives CDR1 SGHRS, CDR2 YFSETQ. The CDR3 is 13 amino acids. Full variable domain (outside the CDR3, taken from reference TRBV5-1 and TRBJ2-3): KAGVTQTPRYLIKTRGQQVTLSCSPISGHRSVSWYQQTPGQGLQFLFEYFSETQRNKGNFPGRFSGRQFSNSRSEMNVSTLELGDSALYLCASSGGSTDTQYFGPGTRLTVL.

This clonotype was recorded many times. The chain carries TRBV5-1 and TRBJ2-6, with 9 bases that match TRBD1. This CDR3 spans 16 amino acids. Trimming removed 0 bases from V and 2 bases from J; junction bases left unmatched: 0. Germline CDR1 and CDR2: SGHRS and YFSETQ. CDR3 region: CASSLGQGAGANVLTF. The CDR3 DNA follows: TGCGCCAGCAGCTTGGGACAGGGGGCTGGGGCCAACGTCCTGACTTTC.

This clonotype came up many times. The rearrangement joins TRBV5-1 to TRBJ2-1; TRBD2 aligns across 11 bases. The CDR3 has 17 residues. Germline V gene sequence: CDR1 SGHRS, CDR2 YFSETQ. The junction had 10 bases not matched to a gene; V was cut back by 7 bases and J by 1 base. This CDR3 is CASSRLAGPRSYNEQFF. In nucleotides, the CDR3 is TGCGCCAGCTCGAGACTAGCGGGACCACGATCCTACAATGAGCAGTTCTTC. Full variable domain (rest looked up from reference TRBV5-1 and TRBJ2-1): KAGVTQTPRYLIKTRGQQVTLSCSPISGHRSVSWYQQTPGQGLQFLFEYFSETQRNKGNFPGRFSGRQFSNSRSEMNVSTLELGDSALYLCASSRLAGPRSYNEQFFGPGTRLTVL.

This clonotype was seen ten or more times. This rearrangement joins TRBV7-9 to TRBJ2-1; 7 bases are a match to TRBD1. The CDR3 covers 14 residues. V gave up 3 bases and J gave up 4 bases; unmatched junction bases: 3. Germline V gene lookup returns CDR1 SEHNR and CDR2 FQNEAQ (reference sequence). CDR3 sequence: CASSFRDSYNEQFF. In DNA form, the CDR3 reads TGTGCCAGCAGCTTTAGGGACAGTTACAATGAGCAGTTCTTC.

This clonotype has at least ten counts. The chain links TRBV19 to TRBJ2-1, with TRBD2 matching over 11 bases. There are 16 residues in the CDR3. V gave up 7 bases and J gave up 7 bases; unmatched junction bases: 12. The germline V gene has CDR1 LNHDA and CDR2 SQIVND (reference sequence). The CDR3 reads CASTTSGSSSVNEQFF. As DNA, the CDR3 is TGTGCCAGTACAACTAGCGGGAGCTCTTCGGTAAATGAGCAGTTCTTC.

This clonotype has a count of ten or more. The V gene is TRBV20-1, the J gene TRBJ2-5; TRBD2 matches 9 bases. Germline assignment: CDR1 DFQATT and CDR2 SNEGSKA (reference sequence). The CDR3 sequence is 13 residues long. J lost 5 bases, V lost 6 bases, and 7 bases had no gene match. DNA of the CDR3: TGCAGTGCCCCAATAGCGGGAGATGAGACCCAGTACTTC. Its translation is CSAPIAGDETQYF.

The rearrangement joins TRBV20-1 to TRBJ1-1; D remains ambiguous. The germline gives CDR1 DFQATT, CDR2 SNEGSKA (reference sequence). The CDR3 loop spans 15 amino acids. V was shortened by 5 bases and J by 0 bases, with 16 bases between the two germline ends. The CDR3 sequence is CSAAGPLPVNTEAFF. DNA for the CDR3: TGCAGTGCTGCCGGGCCCCTCCCTGTGAACACTGAAGCTTTCTTT.

V and J are TRBV5-1 and TRBJ2-5; 7 bases are shared with TRBD2. The CDR3 runs to 13 residues. CDR1 SGHRS and CDR2 YFSETQ come from the germline V gene. V gave up 6 bases and J gave up 2 bases; unmatched junction bases: 4. In DNA form, the CDR3 reads TGCGCCAGCAACCTAGCGGAACAAGAGACCCAGTACTTC. It encodes CASNLAEQETQYF.

This clonotype was seen many times. V usage is TRBV20-1 and J usage is TRBJ2-7; 7 bases are shared with TRBD2. The CDR3 consists of 15 residues. Germline V gives CDR1 DFQATT, CDR2 SNEGSKA (reference sequence). Trimming removed 4 bases from V and 0 bases from J; junction bases left unmatched: 9. Here the CDR3 reads CSANPASGASYEQYF. CDR3 sequence (DNA): TGCAGTGCTAATCCGGCTAGCGGTGCCTCCTACGAGCAGTACTTC.

This clonotype was recorded many times. The rearrangement joins TRBV18 to TRBJ2-6; maybe TRBD2 (5 bases). The CDR3 is 14 residues long. Looked up from germline, CDR1 is KGHSH and CDR2 is LQKENI. V gave up 6 bases and J gave up 4 bases, with 10 bases separating them. The CDR3 spells CASSPDSGANVLTF. The CDR3 region has the DNA TGTGCCAGCTCCCCGGACTCCGGGGCCAACGTCCTGACTTTC.

A few counts support this clonotype. The chain carries TRBV5-8 and TRBJ2-5; 7 bases are shared with TRBD1. The CDR3 is made up of 14 amino acids. J was trimmed by 2 bases and V by 5 bases; bases with no gene match: 6. Germline CDR1 SGHTS, CDR2 YDEGEE. CDR3: CASRRGPFQETQYF. The CDR3 DNA follows: TGTGCCAGCAGAAGGGGGCCTTTTCAAGAGACCCAGTACTTC.

This clonotype has at least ten counts. The rearrangement joins TRBV20-1 to TRBJ2-1; D remains ambiguous. V was pared by 5 bases and J by 10 bases, with 15 bases between. The CDR3 runs to 12 residues. The germline V gene encodes CDR1 DFQATT and CDR2 SNEGSKA (reference sequence). The CDR3 is CSARPPAREQFF. CDR3 in DNA: TGCAGTGCTCGTCCCCCGGCCCGGGAGCAGTTCTTC.

The gene calls are TRBV12-3 or TRBV12-4 and TRBJ2-3; D may be TRBD1 (6 bases). There are 14 residues in the CDR3. V shed 7 bases and J shed 5 bases, with 16 bases lying between them. In DNA form, the CDR3 reads TGTGCCAGCAAAGAGGGAACAGGGCGAGATACGCAGTATTTT. This sequence encodes CASKEGTGRDTQYF.

This clonotype has ten or more counts. V is TRBV5-6 and J is TRBJ2-1; 11 bases are shared with TRBD1. The V and J ends lost 4 bases and 7 bases, in that order; junction bases with no gene match: 10. The germline gives CDR1 SGHDT, CDR2 YYEEEE. There are 16 residues in the CDR3. The CDR3 sequence: CASSPDRGRGWNEQFF. CDR3 in DNA: TGTGCCAGCAGCCCGGACAGGGGGCGAGGCTGGAATGAGCAGTTCTTC.

This clonotype occurred many times. The V call is TRBV5-1, the J call TRBJ1-4; D not certain. V was trimmed by 5 bases and J by 8 bases, leaving 13 bases between them. The length of the CDR3 is 13 residues. Germline loops: CDR1 SGHRS, CDR2 YFSETQ. The DNA of the CDR3 is TGCGCCAGCAGTCAGCGTGGGAAGGAAAAACTGTTTTTT. Protein: CASSQRGKEKLFF.

This clonotype occurred many times. J is TRBJ2-5 and V is TRBV12-3 or TRBV12-4, with no clear D. V gave up 1 base and J gave up 3 bases, with 6 bases separating them. The CDR3 covers 13 residues. CDR3 nucleotides: TGTGCCAGCAGTTTAGGGCAAAAAGAGACCCAGTACTTC. It yields the protein CASSLGQKETQYF.